Below, 29 T cell receptor beta chains from the same sample are listed, as sequenced in a study of blood T cells in healthy people across ages. Then a second PCR, running roughly 7 to 11 cycles, was carried out with a sample-barcoded 5' primer and a J-beta primer mix. MiXCR, applied by TCRdb to the 5' RACE reads, yields one record per CDR3 protein. Among 650,000 to 950,000 distinct CDR3 sequences listed, roughly 44% were seen once. Sequenced input: blood. The origin of the receptors is a man in his fifties or sixties in good health.

This clonotype has just a few counts. The J gene is TRBJ2-4, the V gene TRBV7-2; TRBD2 is a possible D gene (5 bases). The end of the DNA fits TRBJ2-7 better, so the J call may be wrong. Germline assignment: CDR1 SGHTA and CDR2 FQGNSA. The CDR3 has 13 amino acids. The CDR3 region has the DNA TGTGCCAGCAGCCCGGGAACTATCTACGAGCAGTACTTC. Protein sequence: CASSPGTIYEQYF.

The gene calls are TRBV20-1 and TRBJ1-5; possible D gene TRBD1, 5 bases. Trimming cost V 0 bases and J 4 bases, with 13 bases left between them. The CDR3 runs to 15 residues. The V gene's germline CDR1 is DFQATT and CDR2 SNEGSKA (reference sequence). The CDR3 loop is CSARDQRQQNQPQHF. CDR3 DNA: TGCAGTGCTAGAGATCAGAGACAGCAAAATCAGCCCCAGCATTTT.

This clonotype was seen a few times. V gene TRBV24-1 combines with J gene TRBJ1-2, with D tentatively TRBD1 (6 bases). Trimming stripped 5 bases from V and 6 bases from J, with 12 bases between. Germline CDR1 KGHDR, CDR2 SFDVKD. The CDR3 totals 13 residues. CDR3 coding DNA: TGTGCCACCAGTGTGTCAGGGGCCCATGGCTACACCTTC. The encoded protein is CATSVSGAHGYTF.

This clonotype was detected only a few times. V is TRBV21-1 and J is TRBJ2-7; TRBD1, the D gene given by the table, was not confirmed from the DNA. TRBV21-1 is labeled a pseudogene. This CDR3 is 16 amino acids long. CDR3 protein: CASSESSTGTLYEQYF. CDR3 nucleotide sequence: TGTGCCAGCAGCGAATCTTCGACAGGAACCTTGTACGAGCAGTACTTC.

The table lists this clonotype with a few counts. The chain combines TRBV25-1 with TRBJ2-7; D is tentatively TRBD1 or TRBD2 (5 bases each). CDR3 length: 14 amino acids. Trimming removed 6 bases at V and 2 bases at J, with 14 bases between. CDR1 is MGHDK and CDR2 is SYGVNS in the germline V gene. CDR3 in amino acids: CASSLGRLPYEQYF. The CDR3, as DNA: TGTGCCAGCAGCCTGGGACGTCTTCCCTACGAGCAGTACTTC.

The rearrangement links TRBV7-9 to TRBJ2-1; 11 bases line up with TRBD1. Germline lookup yields CDR1 SEHNR and CDR2 FQNEAQ (reference sequence). Unmatched junction bases numbered 7, after V lost 5 bases and J lost 7 bases. The CDR3 runs 15 residues. For the CDR3, the DNA is TGTGCCAGCAGCCACGCTTGGGACAGGGGGAATGAGCAGTTCTTC. It is translated as CASSHAWDRGNEQFF. Combining the CDR3 with reference TRBV7-9 and TRBJ2-1 gives the whole variable domain DTGVSQNPRHKITKRGQNVTFRCDPISEHNRLYWYRQTLGQGPEFLTYFQNEAQLEKSRLLSDRFSAERPKGSFSTLEIQRTEQGDSAMYLCASSHAWDRGNEQFFGPGTRLTVL.

In this sample, this clonotype turned up many times. The rearrangement joins TRBV7-2 to TRBJ2-1; D is perhaps TRBD2 (6 bases). CDR1 and CDR2 from the germline V gene are SGHTA and FQGNSA. The CDR3 loop spans 14 amino acids. V was trimmed by 2 bases and J by 4 bases, leaving 9 bases between them. The CDR3: CASSLRGEYNEQFF. CDR3 nucleotide sequence: TGTGCCAGCAGCTTACGCGGGGAGTACAATGAGCAGTTCTTC.

This clonotype was picked up many times. The chain uses TRBV4-3 and TRBJ2-4, with a tentative D call TRBD1 (6 bases). The V gene lost 4 bases and the J gene lost 1 base, with 14 bases spanning the gap. Germline V gene sequence: CDR1 LGHNA, CDR2 YSLEER. The CDR3 spans 16 residues. Here the CDR3 DNA reads TGCGCCAGCAGCCCACAGGGCCCGAGGGCCAAAAACATTCAGTACTTC. Protein product: CASSPQGPRAKNIQYF.

Only a few counts were recorded for this clonotype. The CDR3 here is CASSYARKGSGAGANVLTF. The CDR3 coding sequence is TGTGCCAGCAGTTACGCCCGAAAGGGGTCTGGTGCTGGGGCCAACGTCCTGACTTTC. The chain employs TRBV6-5 and TRBJ2-6, with D possibly matching TRBD1 (5 bases). V was trimmed by 2 bases and J by 2 bases, leaving 19 bases between them. This CDR3 spans 19 amino acids. From germline, CDR1 is MNHEY and CDR2 SVGAGI.

The rearrangement links TRBV7-2 to TRBJ1-2; weak D call: TRBD1 (5 bases). This CDR3 is built from 15 residues. Germline V gives CDR1 SGHTA, CDR2 FQGNSA. V shed 5 bases and J shed 4 bases, with 17 bases lying between them. In nucleotides, the CDR3 is TGTGCCAGCAGCCCCCGTGACGGCGGGACCTATGGCTACACCTTC. Translation gives CASSPRDGGTYGYTF.

The rearrangement uses TRBV9 and TRBJ1-1, with D possibly being TRBD1 (6 bases). Trimming took 3 bases from V and 5 from J, leaving 14 bases between them. This CDR3 is built from 14 residues. The germline CDR1 and CDR2 sequences are SGDLS and YYNGEE. CDR3 DNA: TGTGCCAGCAGCGCGGGACACGCGAGAACTGAAGCTTTCTTT. This sequence encodes CASSAGHARTEAFF.

V is TRBV6-1 and J is TRBJ2-6; TRBD1 aligns across 9 bases. The CDR3 is 18 residues long. The V gene end was trimmed by 8 bases and the J gene end by 0 bases; junction bases not matched to a gene: 11. Germline CDR1 is MNHNS and CDR2 is SASEGT. The CDR3 here is CASRPGGQGFSGANVLTF. In nucleotides, the CDR3 is TGTGCCAGCCGCCCAGGGGGACAGGGATTCTCTGGGGCCAACGTCCTGACTTTC.

This chain uses TRBV5-6 with TRBJ2-7, with D maybe TRBD1 (8 bases). The germline V and J ends were trimmed by 1 base and 5 bases, with 16 bases remaining between them. The length of the CDR3 is 15 residues. Per the germline V gene, CDR1 is SGHDT and CDR2 is YYEEEE. As DNA, the CDR3 is TGTGCCAGCAGCTTGTCCCACAGGGGGAGGGACGAGCAGTACTTC. Its translation is CASSLSHRGRDEQYF. Together with reference TRBV5-6 and TRBJ2-7, the CDR3 gives the full variable domain: DAGVTQSPTHLIKTRGQQVTLRCSPKSGHDTVSWYQQALGQGPQFIFQYYEEEERQRGNFPDRFSGHQFPNYSSELNVNALLLGDSALYLCASSLSHRGRDEQYFGPGTRLTVT.

This chain uses TRBV6-2 or TRBV6-3 with TRBJ1-5; 7 bases are shared with TRBD1. Germline CDR1 and CDR2: MNHEY and SVGEGT. There are 14 residues in the CDR3. With 6 bases clipped from V and 3 bases from J, the junction kept 5 bases outside the gene matches. The CDR3 protein is CASSRTGSNQPQHF. The CDR3 nucleotides are TGTGCCAGCAGCCGGACAGGATCCAATCAGCCCCAGCATTTT.

V is TRBV9 and J is TRBJ1-1, with D uncertain. Germline V gene lookup returns CDR1 SGDLS and CDR2 YYNGEE. V was clipped by 0 bases and J by 6 bases, with 12 bases between them. The CDR3 totals 14 residues. This CDR3 is CASSVGGMSPEAFF. Written as DNA, the CDR3 is TGTGCCAGCAGCGTAGGGGGTATGAGCCCTGAAGCTTTCTTT.

The rearrangement uses TRBV7-8 and TRBJ2-1; 14 bases line up with TRBD2. The junction had 7 bases not matched to a gene; V was cut back by 3 bases and J by 0 bases. CDR1 is SGHVS, CDR2 FQNEAQ, per germline. This CDR3 spans 19 amino acids. CDR3 bases: TGTGCCAGCAGCTTCGGACTAGCGGGGGGTACGAGCTCCTACAATGAGCAGTTCTTC. Translated, it gives CASSFGLAGGTSSYNEQFF.

The table lists this clonotype with a few counts. The CDR3 DNA sequence: TGTGCCAGCAGTGTGGGCATAGCGGGGGACTCCTCATATACGCAGTATTTT. Residues: CASSVGIAGDSSYTQYF. V gene TRBV2 combines with J gene TRBJ2-3; 9 positions agree with TRBD2. CDR3 length: 17 residues. The V and J ends lost 4 bases and 7 bases, in that order; junction bases with no gene match: 15. Germline CDR1 reads SNHLY; CDR2 reads FYNNEI.

The V gene is TRBV3-1, the J gene TRBJ2-1, with 9 bases lining up with TRBD2. Trimming at V came to 2 bases and at J to 7 bases, leaving 6 bases not matched to a gene. CDR3 length equals 15 residues. Per the germline V gene, CDR1 is LGHDT and CDR2 is YNNKEL (reference sequence). The CDR3 sequence: CASSQYSGGGNEQFF. CDR3 DNA: TGTGCCAGCAGCCAATATAGCGGGGGTGGAAATGAGCAGTTCTTC.

The CDR3 DNA sequence: TGCGCCAGCGGGGACAGGGCGAGGAATGAAAAACTGTTTTTT. Translation gives CASGDRARNEKLFF. This chain connects TRBV5-1 to TRBJ1-4, with 9 bases matching TRBD1. Germline CDR1 SGHRS, CDR2 YFSETQ. J was trimmed by 5 bases and V by 7 bases; bases with no gene match: 6. The CDR3 consists of 14 residues.

This clonotype was seen a single time. This chain uses TRBV12-3 or TRBV12-4 with TRBJ2-3, with unresolved D. V was shortened by 5 bases and J by 4 bases, with 25 bases between the two germline ends. This CDR3 is 18 amino acids long. CDR3 in amino acids: CASSPRGAIAGFADTQYF. CDR3 coding DNA: TGTGCCAGCAGTCCTCGAGGAGCCATAGCAGGTTTCGCAGATACGCAGTATTTT.

The chain carries TRBV25-1 and TRBJ2-7; D not resolved. There are 15 residues in the CDR3. Deletions cut 3 bases from V and 0 bases from J, with 12 bases between. The germline V gene encodes CDR1 MGHDK and CDR2 SYGVNS. The CDR3 coding sequence is TGTGCCAGCAGTGATCTTAGGACGGGCTCCTACGAGCAGTACTTC. This codes for CASSDLRTGSYEQYF.

This clonotype has at least ten counts. This chain uses TRBV29-1 with TRBJ2-5; D uncertain. Germline V lookup: CDR1 SQVTM, CDR2 ANQGSEA. V was cut by 5 bases and J by 5 bases, with 6 bases left in between. CDR3 length equals 10 residues. The CDR3 protein is CSVSVETQYF. CDR3 sequence (DNA): TGCAGCGTTAGTGTCGAGACCCAGTACTTC.

This clonotype was found once. The gene calls are TRBV12-5 and TRBJ2-7, with a weak D call TRBD1 (5 bases). The V end lost 4 bases, the J end lost 3 bases, and 7 bases lay between the germline ends. The CDR3 totals 12 residues. Germline CDR1 is LGHNT and CDR2 is FRNRAP. In DNA form, the CDR3 reads TGTGCTAGTGGTTCCAGGGTCTACGAGCAGTACTTC. The encoded protein is CASGSRVYEQYF.

V is TRBV5-6 and J is TRBJ2-1, with 8 positions matching TRBD1. The V gene end was trimmed by 2 bases and the J gene end by 7 bases; junction bases not matched to a gene: 11. CDR1 is SGHDT, CDR2 YYEEEE, per germline. The length of the CDR3 is 16 residues. The CDR3, as DNA: TGTGCCAGCAGCTTAGCCAGGGGGCAACGTGGGAATGAGCAGTTCTTC. Translating gives CASSLARGQRGNEQFF.

The rearrangement links TRBV12-3 or TRBV12-4 to TRBJ2-1; D possibly uses TRBD1 or TRBD2 (5 bases each). The J call may be faulty, since TRBJ2-7 better matches the DNA end. CDR3 length: 20 amino acids. CDR3 residues: CASSWVGGLPDTGSYNEQYF. CDR3 nucleotide sequence: TGTGCCAGCAGTTGGGTTGGGGGATTACCGGACACCGGCTCCTACAATGAGCAGTACTTC.

This clonotype was found once. The chain has TRBV7-2 and TRBJ2-1; maybe TRBD2 (8 bases). The CDR3 has 19 amino acids. Germline V gene sequence: CDR1 SGHTA, CDR2 FQGNSA. Trimming removed 5 bases from V and 0 bases from J, with 23 bases in between. The CDR3 DNA reads as TGTGCCAGCAGCCCAAGGGGGCGGGGGGCCCCATTCTCCTACAATGAGCAGTTCTTC. Encoded protein: CASSPRGRGAPFSYNEQFF.

This chain uses TRBV6-5 with TRBJ2-3; TRBD2 aligns across 7 bases. The V gene end was trimmed by 2 bases and the J gene end by 2 bases; junction bases not matched to a gene: 4. Looked up from germline, CDR1 is MNHEY and CDR2 is SVGAGI. The CDR3 has 15 residues. CDR3 protein: CASSYLAESTDTQYF. The CDR3 DNA is TGTGCCAGCAGTTACCTAGCGGAATCCACAGATACGCAGTATTTT.

This clonotype was recorded many times. The rearrangement joins TRBV5-1 to TRBJ1-2, with D possibly matching TRBD1 (5 bases). V lost 2 bases to trimming and J lost 1 base, with 18 bases between them. Germline-derived CDR1 and CDR2 are SGHRS and YFSETQ. The CDR3 length is 17 residues. The CDR3 nucleotides read TGCGCCAGCAGCTTCGGGGACGGCGGAGGGATTAACTATGGCTACACCTTC. Protein: CASSFGDGGGINYGYTF.

This rearrangement joins TRBV25-1 to TRBJ2-7, with 8 bases matching TRBD1. The CDR3 has 14 residues. The germline V gene encodes CDR1 MGHDK and CDR2 SYGVNS. The V and J ends lost 5 bases and 7 bases, in that order; junction bases with no gene match: 10. The DNA of the CDR3 is TGTGCCAGCAGTACCGACCGGGACAGGAATGAGCAGTACTTC. Its protein is CASSTDRDRNEQYF.